A single T cell receptor beta chain is shown here with its context. Its recognized antigen is unknown. Base qualities are missing; no much larger clone stands one base away. The library relied on the immunoSEQ multiplex PCR assay. A mixture of 60 forward primers for TCR Vbeta segments and 13 reverse primers for TCR Jbeta segments was used in the multiplex PCR. The CDR3 region of rearranged TCR beta genes was amplified from genomic DNA with a multiplex PCR assay. The amplified TCR beta libraries were sequenced on the Illumina HiSeq System as 87-base-pair reads. The paper's data handling went like this. In a later analysis, around 80 million unique TCR beta chains were counted across the roughly 610 repertoires, and roughly 11 million of these chains were shared by at least two donors. A nearest-neighbor algorithm error-corrected the raw reads and collapsed the reads into unique sequences, merging closely related sequences to remove PCR and sequencing errors. V, D and J gene segments were assigned by aligning CDR3 sequences to IMGT reference sequences. For a sequence to be retained, a match of at least six nucleotides was required to both a V gene segment and a J gene segment. Rearrangements were classified as productive when the CDR3 lacked stop codons and remained in frame with V and J, and all other rearrangements were classified as non-productive. CDR3 was defined by IMGT convention, running from the second conserved V-encoded cysteine to the conserved J-encoded phenylalanine. The earlier analysis of some 550 of the donors excluded any sequence lacking an unambiguous match to a single V gene segment. In an earlier analysis of a few hundred of the donors, V segments were called functional above 56.7% productive rearrangements and were called segregating when the between-donor standard deviation exceeded 5%. A statistical classification framework was built to diagnose cytomegalovirus status from the catalog of TCR beta chain sequences. In a later analysis, TCR nucleotide sequences were compared against IMGT/GENE-DB human TR gene sequences so that V and J genes could be assigned. A later analysis assigned CDR3 sequences and most-parsimonious VDJ recombination scenarios with the TCRdist pipeline. A later analysis defined each TCR beta chain by its CDR3 amino acid sequence plus V-gene family, and excluded reads lacking a unique V-gene family. As a way to deal with suspected cross-contamination and a sequencing artifact, a later analysis dropped roughly 620 nucleotide sequences that were highly shared and had low generation probability. A later analysis calculated a clonal expansion index for each public chain from normalized within-repertoire ranks of inferred template counts. A later analysis computed generation probabilities with a VDJ recombination model fitted to out-of-frame rearrangements, and checked the results against IGoR. A later analysis scored TCR-TCR, TCR-HLA and TCR-CMV co-occurrence with hypergeometric tests, applying a repertoire-size bias correction to TCR pairs. In a later analysis, false discovery rates were estimated by permuting HLA or CMV assignments 20 times. A later analysis grouped co-occurring TCRs with DBSCAN, adding TCRdist sequence similarity when clustering within HLA-allele-positive subsets. Repertoires with fewer than 30,000 or more than 120,000 public chains, plus five repertoires with anomalous nucleotide sharing, were excluded from co-occurrence clustering. Entries here come from immuneACCESS through TCRdb and include only in-frame sequences with V and J called. Some clones fail to appear in such tables; in the studies checked, an unresolved V gene covers under half of the shortfall, and the cause of the remainder is unknown. V and J calls and clone size come straight from that table; D and trimming were deduced from the DNA. A total of over 100,000 clones appear in this sample, roughly 78% of them only once. The ten largest make up around 3% of the sample.

The cohort consisted of 650 to 700 healthy bone marrow donors. All cohort members were sampled while nominally healthy, although unrecorded immune exposures were likely present. The donor tested CMV seropositive and was one of the 289 seropositive cohort members. Every donor gave a peripheral blood sample, and the peripheral blood mononuclear cells from that sample were used for TCR beta sequencing. The Qiagen DNeasy Blood Extraction Kit was used to extract genomic DNA from the blood cell samples. This sample was included in a study of cytomegalovirus exposure and HLA in healthy donors (dated by TCRdb to about 2017). Looking at the study overall: An earlier analysis of roughly 610 of the donors reported about 260 Gb of sequence data and some 110 million unique TCR beta sequences obtained from approximately 180 million T cells. An early release that covered roughly 600 HLA-typed donors contained approximately 300 gigabases of sequencing data and 70 million to 100 million unique TCR sequences. Among the roughly 400 genotyped donors, roughly 80% belonged to the genetic ancestry cluster associated with self-reported Caucasian donors. The aim of the study was to test whether cataloging public T cell receptors could identify signatures of past pathogen exposure. The study profiled the T cell repertoires of 500 to 800 subjects by immunosequencing and related them to cytomegalovirus serostatus. In addition to the first cohort of around 670 subjects, a separate validation cohort of 120 different subjects was used. To predict cytomegalovirus infection status, the study brought together high-throughput TCR immunosequencing, statistical association of individual TCRs with disease status, and machine learning. To study patterns of TCR occurrence, a later analysis re-analyzed previously published TCR beta repertoires from 700 or so donors and added high-resolution HLA genotyping. Rather than using new phenotypic data, the later analysis identified candidate immune exposures from TCR beta sequences and from how often those sequences occurred across donors. In an earlier analysis of 587 of the donors, high-throughput TCR beta sequencing was used to judge whether each TCR beta V gene segment behaved as functional or pseudogenic. Donor age, sex, ethnicity and CMV serostatus were collected together with the repertoire data. In a later genetic analysis, genome-wide SNP genotypes for about 55% of the roughly 700 donors were used, and that subset was treated as a discovery cohort. Every repertoire in the discovery cohort had been generated on one and the same sequencing platform. Class I and class II HLA loci were covered by the typing at four-digit resolution. The number of typed donors differed by locus: roughly 620-640 for A, B, C, DRB1 and DQB1; some 540 for DQA1; some 590 for DPA1; and roughly 450 for DPB1. Roughly five DR-DQ haplotypes were handled as single units for association and clustering, since linkage in the cohort was strong. Among roughly 400 genotyped donors of the cohort, an average of around 250,000 unique TCR beta nucleotide sequences was sequenced per donor, of which 15% to 20% were non-productive.

CDR1 and CDR2, per the germline V gene, are KGHSH and LQKENI. Including cysteine and phenylalanine, the CDR3 has 15 amino acids. Only the CDR3 DNA stays, 45 bases, in frame from base 1. Trimming costs V 3 bases and J 7 bases, and their ends lie 15 bases apart. Results the study describes overall, beyond this receptor: According to a later analysis, TCR association rates differed among HLA loci, with DRB1 alleles showing the most associated TCRs and HLA-C alleles showing the fewest. In a later analysis, several top co-occurrence clusters were reported to appear linked to parvovirus B19, influenza, CMV and Epstein-Barr virus. The study gave a list of some 150 TCR beta chains associated with cytomegalovirus. Because HLA typing was missing for some donors at each locus, association tests included only the typed subset. The earlier analysis of a few hundred of the donors excluded 15 to 20 rarely observed V segments, including chromosome 9 orphons, because counts were too low. A further reported finding was that TCR beta sequences accurately predicted the HLA-A and HLA-B alleles for most subjects in the first cohort. Across donors, most TCR sequences were observed very rarely, whereas some public TCRs were present in many individuals. In vitro tests confirmed that a few of the cytomegalovirus-associated TCR beta chains recognize cytomegalovirus antigens. Sequencing depth was assumed to be roughly uniform across donors in the presence/absence analyses, though that assumption may not hold. Compared with equally common non-associated chains, HLA-associated TCR beta chains in a later analysis were more clonally expanded and had lower generation probabilities. Correlated functional status among segregating V segments might be attributable to linkage disequilibrium, but an unknown experimental factor could not be ruled out. A group of highly shared sequence variants was considered likely to be a technical artifact of the sequencing pipeline. This cohort had only TCR beta chains sequenced, and the lack of alpha or paired-chain data limited which features could be detected. When HLA alleles, especially DR and DQ, strongly co-occurred, TCR associations were difficult to assign to individual alleles. In a later genetic analysis, a missense DCLRE1C variant was associated with V-gene and J-gene trimming of TCR beta chains, and the association was replicated in an independent cohort. In a later analysis, 15,000 to 20,000 TCR beta sequences were associated with specific HLA alleles at a false discovery rate of 0.05. A later genetic analysis reported fewer N-insertions in productive TCRs among donors in an Asian-associated ancestry cluster than the approximately 700-donor mean. Most CMV-associated TCR beta chains appeared to be HLA-restricted in a later analysis, and the HLA associations seemed to be driven largely by CMV exposure. In an earlier analysis of about 540 of the donors, most TCR beta V segments were observed in productive rearrangements about 87% or about 30% of the time, broadly matching IMGT annotations. The 87-base-pair reads could not distinguish some IMGT-functional V segments, including TRBV6-2 and TRBV6-3, so those segments were excluded. In both the original and validation cohorts, the classifier was reported to diagnose cytomegalovirus status with high specificity and sensitivity. It was suggested by the authors that the approach could potentially be generalized to other disease states and immunological phenotypes. CMV serostatus was the only immune exposure information available for the cohort.

This TCR was sampled from a woman aged 30 to 39 in good health and CMV-seropositive. The sample taken for sequencing was PBMCs. The sequence links TRBV18 to TRBJ1-4, with a weak D call of TRBD1 (5 bases match). The CDR3 here reads CASSPPTGGSEKLFF. The DNA reads as follows: TGTGCCAGCTCACCCCCCACGGGGGGGAGTGAAAAACTGTTTTTT.